Presented here are 6 T cell receptor beta chains from one specimen sequenced in a study of T cell repertoires in cytomegalovirus infection. Their specific antigens are unknown. MiXCR, run by TCRdb on the reads, gives a single entry per CDR3 protein. This sample yields about 310,000 distinct CDR3 sequences, of which around 25% are seen a single time; about an eighth belongs to the top ten. The sequenced sample was cultured PBMCs, obtained from culture after CMV antigen stimulation. The receptors derive from a human donor in good health (CMV status not recorded). Some clones in this sample may be carry-over from other donors' samples.

The CDR3 DNA reads TGCAGCGCCACCGGACCGGGACAGGGGGCAACTAGGGAAAAACTGTTTTTT. Its protein product is CSATGPGQGATREKLFF. This chain connects TRBV29-1 to TRBJ1-4, with 12 positions matching TRBD1. The trim removed 7 bases at V and 8 bases at J, leaving 17 bases unmatched. The CDR3 spans 17 residues. Germline loops: CDR1 SQVTM, CDR2 ANQGSEA.

This chain uses TRBV12-3 or TRBV12-4 with TRBJ2-4, with D uncertain. The CDR3 consists of 14 residues. Trimming left V 6 bases short and J 7 bases short, with 16 bases between. In DNA form, the CDR3 reads TGTGCCAGCAGCCGAAACGCGGCGGCGAACATTCAGTACTTC. Its translation is CASSRNAAANIQYF.

The V and J genes are TRBV4-3 and TRBJ2-1; 8 nucleotides agree with TRBD2. Trimming took 3 bases from V and 6 from J; bases not matched to a gene: 7. Germline lookup yields CDR1 LGHNA and CDR2 YSLEER. CDR3 size: 15 residues. CDR3 loop: CASSQGTSGPNEQFF. The CDR3 DNA sequence: TGCGCCAGCAGCCAGGGGACTAGTGGCCCCAATGAGCAGTTCTTC.

This chain links TRBV9 with TRBJ2-1; tentative D call: TRBD2 (5 bases). CDR1 and CDR2 (germline): SGDLS, YYNGEE. Deletions cut 0 bases from V and 6 bases from J, with 13 bases between. This CDR3 spans 15 amino acids. In DNA, the CDR3 is TGTGCCAGCAGCGTAGAGCCAGACTACACCAATGAGCAGTTCTTC. Its translation: CASSVEPDYTNEQFF.

This clonotype showed up many times. The V and J genes are TRBV28 and TRBJ2-5; TRBD2 agrees at 9 bases. The junction had 9 bases not matched to a gene; V was cut back by 2 bases and J by 5 bases. CDR1 and CDR2 from the germline V gene are MDHEN and SYDVKM. The length of the CDR3 is 16 residues. In DNA, the CDR3 is TGTGCCAGCAGTTTACTCCCTTCAAGCGGGGGGGAGACCCAGTACTTC. This encodes CASSLLPSSGGETQYF.

A few counts support this clonotype. The chain carries TRBV12-3 or TRBV12-4 and TRBJ1-1; D possibly corresponds to TRBD1 (5 bases). The length of the CDR3 is 14 residues. V gave up 5 bases and J gave up 1 base, with 11 bases separating them. CDR3 sequence (DNA): TGTGCCAGCAGTGAGGGACGGACGAACACTGAAGCTTTCTTT. Its protein product is CASSEGRTNTEAFF.